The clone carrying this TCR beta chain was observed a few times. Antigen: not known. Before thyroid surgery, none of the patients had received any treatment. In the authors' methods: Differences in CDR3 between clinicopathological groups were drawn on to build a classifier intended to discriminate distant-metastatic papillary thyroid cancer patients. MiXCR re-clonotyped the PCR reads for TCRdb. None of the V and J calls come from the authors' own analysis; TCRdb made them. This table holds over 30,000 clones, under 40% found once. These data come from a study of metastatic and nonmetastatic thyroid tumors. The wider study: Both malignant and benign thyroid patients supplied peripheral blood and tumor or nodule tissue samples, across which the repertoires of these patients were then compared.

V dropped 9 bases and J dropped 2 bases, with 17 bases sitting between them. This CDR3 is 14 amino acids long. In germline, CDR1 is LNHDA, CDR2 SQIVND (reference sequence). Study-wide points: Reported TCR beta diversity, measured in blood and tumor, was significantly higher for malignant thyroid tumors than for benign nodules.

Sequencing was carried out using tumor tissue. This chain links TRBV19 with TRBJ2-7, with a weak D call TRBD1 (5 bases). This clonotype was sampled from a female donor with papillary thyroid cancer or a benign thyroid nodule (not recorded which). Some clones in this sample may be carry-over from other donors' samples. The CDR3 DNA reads TGTGCCAGCTCTAGGGGTACAGGAACCTACGAGCAGTACTTC. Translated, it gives CASSRGTGTYEQYF.